Presented here are 5 T cell receptor beta chains from one specimen sequenced in a study of cytomegalovirus exposure and HLA in healthy donors. A multiplex PCR was run with 60 Vbeta primers and 13 Jbeta primers. TCRdb's table, derived via immunoSEQ multiplex PCR, lists solely in-frame clones and lacks some. The sample includes 100,000 to 150,000 clones, about four fifths of them seen just once. The sequencing sample was made of PBMCs. These receptors originate from a woman between 35 and 50 years old in good health and CMV-seropositive.

V is TRBV19 and J is TRBJ1-1; D perhaps matches TRBD1 (6 bases). The germline gives CDR1 LNHDA, CDR2 SQIVND (reference sequence). The V and J ends lost 8 bases and 7 bases respectively, with 11 bases between them. The CDR3 runs 11 residues. CDR3 nucleotide sequence: TGTGCCAGTTTCAGAGGGGGTGAAGCTTTCTTT. This encodes CASFRGGEAFF.

On this clone itself: The junction and the germline gene differ at one end; a read error may be behind it. The chain uses TRBV7-7 and TRBJ2-7; a weak D match, TRBD2 (6 bases). The CDR3 is 18 amino acids. Germline assignment: CDR1 SSHAT and CDR2 FNYEAQ (reference sequence). CDR3 sequence (DNA): TGTGCTAGCAGCCCCTTGCGGCCGAGGCGGGGAAGAGGGTGGGAGCAGTACTTC. It specifies CASSPLRPRRGRGWEQYF.

The rearrangement uses TRBV11-3 and TRBJ2-1; 8 positions agree with TRBD2. Germline values: CDR1 SGHNT, CDR2 YENEEA. This CDR3 spans 16 amino acids. The junction had 6 bases not matched to a gene; V was cut back by 5 bases and J by 0 bases. CDR3 region: CASSTFSGTSYNEQFF. The CDR3 DNA reads as TGTGCCAGCAGCACCTTTAGCGGGACCTCCTACAATGAGCAGTTCTTC.

The chain joins TRBV5-4 to TRBJ2-5; maybe TRBD2 (6 bases). The germline V and J ends were trimmed by 6 bases and 2 bases, with 14 bases remaining between them. Per germline, CDR1 SGHNT and CDR2 YYREEE (reference sequence). The CDR3 is 14 amino acids. The CDR3 here is CASTSGGEQETQYF. Here the CDR3 DNA reads TGTGCCAGCACCTCCGGCGGGGAACAAGAGACCCAGTACTTC.

The rearrangement joins TRBV14 to TRBJ1-2; D is undetermined. V was trimmed by 3 bases and J by 7 bases, leaving 12 bases between them. CDR3 size: 13 residues. From germline, CDR1 is SGHDN and CDR2 FVKESK. DNA of the CDR3: TGTGCCAGCAGCCAGATCATCCGGGGTGGCTACACCTTC. It specifies CASSQIIRGGYTF.